The 18 T cell receptor beta chains presented below share a single source sample, sequenced in a study of blood T cell repertoires in COVID-19. TCRdb keeps only in-frame clones here, not all; method: immunoSEQ multiplex PCR. Seen here are over 150,000 clones, about 83% observed once, and the top ten hold approximately 13%. The sample taken for sequencing was peripheral blood. The receptors shown here come from a woman in her seventies with COVID-19, enrolled during active disease.

The V gene is TRBV7-2, the J gene TRBJ1-2; TRBD1 is a possible D gene (6 bases). Germline V gene sequence: CDR1 SGHTA, CDR2 FQGNSA. Trimming cost V 5 bases and J 4 bases, with 11 bases left between them. There are 13 residues in the CDR3. DNA for the CDR3: TGTGCCAGCAGCCCAACAGGGACCTATGGCTACACCTTC. Encoded protein: CASSPTGTYGYTF.

The CDR3 coding sequence is TGTGCCAGCAGTTTATTTGGGGGGACGAACACTGAAGCTTTCTTT. This gives the protein CASSLFGGTNTEAFF. The chain employs TRBV28 and TRBJ1-1, with D possibly matching TRBD1 (5 bases). The CDR3 length is 15 residues. V lost 1 base, J lost 1 base, and 10 bases lay in between. Germline assignment: CDR1 MDHEN and CDR2 SYDVKM.

This clone has only a few counts. As DNA, the CDR3 is TGTGCCAGCAGTTTACCTAGCGAGACAGATACGCAGTATTTT. Translation: CASSLPSETDTQYF. The J gene is TRBJ2-3, the V gene TRBV27, with a weak D call TRBD2 (6 bases). Trimming cost V 2 bases and J 3 bases, with 9 bases left between them. The CDR3 totals 14 residues. From germline, CDR1 is MNHEY and CDR2 SMNVEV (reference sequence).

V usage is TRBV5-6 and J usage is TRBJ2-3; 9 positions match TRBD1. V shed 0 bases, J shed 4 bases, and the junction held 6 bases outside the gene matches. Germline CDR1 SGHDT, CDR2 YYEEEE. The CDR3 loop spans 16 amino acids. CDR3: CASSLGTGDSADTQYF. In nucleotides, the CDR3 is TGTGCCAGCAGCTTGGGGACAGGGGATTCCGCAGATACGCAGTATTTT.

Here the CDR3 DNA reads TGTGCCAGCAGCTTCGATCTTCAGGGGGCGGGTCAGCCCCAGCATTTT. It yields the protein CASSFDLQGAGQPQHF. V and J are TRBV3-1 (or the pseudogene TRBV3-2) and TRBJ1-5; TRBD1 aligns across 8 bases. Germline-derived CDR1 and CDR2 are LGHDT and YNNKEL (reference sequence). The CDR3 runs to 16 residues. Trimming cost V 5 bases and J 6 bases; bases outside gene matches: 12.

The rearrangement joins TRBV6-2 or TRBV6-3 to TRBJ1-2; 7 positions match TRBD1. This CDR3 is 11 amino acids long. The germline CDR1 and CDR2 sequences are MNHEY and SVGEGT. J gave up 6 bases and V 5 bases, and 0 bases lay outside the gene matches. The CDR3 sequence: CASSGTDGYTF. The CDR3 bases are TGTGCCAGCAGTGGGACAGATGGCTACACCTTC.

CDR3 in DNA: TGTGCCTGGAGTGGTAAGGGGACTTGGGGGACTGAAGCTTTCTTT. This gives the protein CAWSGKGTWGTEAFF. The rearrangement links TRBV30 to TRBJ1-1, with D perhaps matching TRBD1 (5 bases). Trimming removed 1 base at V and 5 bases at J, with 17 bases between. This CDR3 has 15 residues. The germline V gene has CDR1 GTSNPN and CDR2 SVGIG (reference sequence).

This sequence joins TRBV3-1 (or the pseudogene TRBV3-2) and TRBJ2-1; 7 positions match TRBD2. The junction had 7 bases not matched to a gene; V was cut back by 3 bases and J by 14 bases. The CDR3 extends over 12 amino acids. Per the germline V gene, CDR1 is LGHDT and CDR2 is YNNKEL (reference sequence). CDR3 sequence: CASSHEQRGEFF. In nucleotides, the CDR3 is TGTGCCAGCAGCCACGAACAACGGGGGGAGTTCTTC.

The chain's CDR3 is CASSWQGGGINEQFF. The CDR3 coding sequence is TGTGCCAGCAGCTGGCAAGGGGGAGGGATCAATGAGCAGTTCTTC. The chain combines TRBV11-3 with TRBJ2-1; D perhaps matches TRBD2 (7 bases). CDR1 SGHNT and CDR2 YENEEA come from the germline V gene. Trimming removed 4 bases from V and 6 bases from J, with 16 bases in between. The CDR3 sequence is 15 residues long. Based on the CDR3 plus reference TRBV11-3 and TRBJ2-1, the full variable domain is EAGVVQSPRYKIIEKKQPVAFWCNPISGHNTLYWYLQNLGQGPELLIRYENEEAVDDSQLPKDRFSAERLKGVDSTLKIQPAELGDSAVYLCASSWQGGGINEQFFGPGTRLTVL.

The chain has TRBV24-1 and TRBJ1-2, with 12 nucleotides matching TRBD1. V lost 3 bases, J lost 5 bases, and 3 bases stayed unmatched. The germline V gene encodes CDR1 KGHDR and CDR2 SFDVKD. The CDR3 is made up of 15 amino acids. The CDR3 protein is CATSDEGQGAYGYTF. The CDR3 region has the DNA TGTGCCACCAGTGATGAGGGACAGGGGGCTTATGGCTACACCTTC.

This clone occurred a few times. The V and J genes are TRBV6-6 and TRBJ2-1, with D perhaps TRBD2 (6 bases). Trimming removed 1 base at V and 0 bases at J, with 7 bases between. The germline V gene has CDR1 MNHNY and CDR2 SVGAGI (reference sequence). The CDR3 totals 15 residues. The CDR3 coding sequence is TGTGCCAGCAGTTACTACGGGAGCTCCTACAATGAGCAGTTCTTC. Translated, it gives CASSYYGSSYNEQFF.

The rearrangement uses TRBV11-2 and TRBJ1-6, with TRBD1 identical over 9 bases. The CDR3 covers 14 residues. Germline-derived CDR1 and CDR2 are SGHAT and FQNNGV. Trimming cost V 5 bases and J 11 bases; bases outside gene matches: 7. CDR3: CASSTGQGGAPLHF. The CDR3 DNA follows: TGTGCCAGCAGCACGGGACAGGGCGGGGCACCCCTCCACTTT. Full variable domain (outside the CDR3, taken from reference TRBV11-2 and TRBJ1-6): EAGVAQSPRYKIIEKRQSVAFWCNPISGHATLYWYQQILGQGPKLLIQFQNNGVVDDSQLPKDRFSAERLKGVDSTLKIQPAKLEDSAVYLCASSTGQGGAPLHFGNGTRLTVT.

V and J are TRBV5-1 and TRBJ2-1; 10 bases line up with TRBD2. Per germline, CDR1 SGHRS and CDR2 YFSETQ. Trimming took 4 bases from V and 9 from J; bases not matched to a gene: 13. This CDR3 is 16 amino acids long. CDR3 protein: CASSTSSSGRGPEQFF. The DNA for the CDR3 is TGCGCCAGCAGCACCTCTTCTAGCGGGAGAGGCCCTGAGCAGTTCTTC.

The chain uses TRBV21-1 and TRBJ2-6; the table's TRBD1 call for D was not verified on the DNA. TRBV21-1 is assigned pseudogene status. The CDR3 extends over 18 amino acids. The CDR3 here is CASSLPGQGASGANVLTF. In nucleotides, the CDR3 is TGTGCCAGTTCTCTACCGGGACAGGGGGCGAGTGGGGCCAACGTCCTGACTTTC.

The gene calls are TRBV30 and TRBJ2-7; 9 nucleotides align to TRBD1. The CDR3 consists of 14 residues. In germline, CDR1 is GTSNPN, CDR2 SVGIG (reference sequence). V gave up 4 bases and J gave up 2 bases; unmatched junction bases: 6. CDR3 amino acids: CAWKRQGGTYEQYF. The CDR3 bases are TGTGCCTGGAAACGACAGGGGGGGACCTACGAGCAGTACTTC.

V gene TRBV9 combines with J gene TRBJ1-1; D is possibly TRBD1 (6 bases). Germline V gene sequence: CDR1 SGDLS, CDR2 YYNGEE. This CDR3 comprises 15 residues. V lost 4 bases and J 2 bases, leaving 15 bases between the germline ends. The CDR3 loop reads CASSPLPGANTEAFF. In nucleotides, the CDR3 is TGTGCCAGCAGCCCCCTCCCAGGGGCTAACACTGAAGCTTTCTTT.

This clone was seen only once. The CDR3 DNA reads TGCGCCAGCAGCCAAGGACGGACAGGGTCAGCGTACGAGCAGTACTTC. This codes for CASSQGRTGSAYEQYF. The genes are TRBV4-1 and TRBJ2-7; 8 nucleotides agree with TRBD1. Germline assignment: CDR1 MGHRA and CDR2 YSYEKL. The J segment lost 4 bases and the V segment lost 1 base, leaving 9 bases of the junction unmatched. CDR3 size: 16 residues.

The chain couples TRBV27 to TRBJ1-1; D unresolved. Looked up from germline, CDR1 is MNHEY and CDR2 is SMNVEV (reference sequence). V dropped 5 bases and J dropped 0 bases, with 10 bases sitting between them. The CDR3 runs 14 residues. The CDR3 nucleotides are TGTGCCAGCAGTAGGTACAGCCTGAACACTGAAGCTTTCTTT. This sequence encodes CASSRYSLNTEAFF.